This TCR beta chain originates from a study of T cells after yellow fever vaccination. MiXCR was run by TCRdb on the 5' RACE reads, yielding one entry per CDR3 protein. The sample lists 620,000 or so distinct CDR3 sequences, roughly a sixth seen once, with around 16% in the top ten. The CDR3 covers 13 residues. V was pared by 2 bases and J by 6 bases, with 12 bases between. Germline CDR1 SGHRS, CDR2 YFSETQ. This clonotype was detected only a few times. This TCR derives from a man younger than 30 who received the YFV17D yellow fever vaccine. This chain uses TRBV5-1 with TRBJ2-7, with D uncertain. This material consisted of PBMCs, taken 5 days after the first yellow fever vaccination. The CDR3 loop is CASSLDFPGEQYV. Here the CDR3 DNA reads TGCGCCAGCAGCTTAGATTTCCCGGGCGAGCAGTACGTC.